This TCR beta chain derives from a study of shared clonotypes between healthy human individuals. The CDR3 length is 15 residues. Trimming at V came to 5 bases and at J to 4 bases, leaving 7 bases not matched to a gene. The V gene's germline CDR1 is SGHNT and CDR2 YENEEA. Measured with immunoSEQ multiplex PCR; TCRdb has only the in-frame clones, and not every one. The repertoire holds fewer than 650,000 clones, with roughly 79% as singletons. The sequenced sample was PBMCs. This receptor was identified in a woman aged 40 to 50 in good health. Some clones in this sample may be carry-over from other donors' samples. The V and J genes are TRBV11-3 and TRBJ2-1, with TRBD2 matching over 8 bases. CDR3 bases: TGTGCCAGCAGCAGGGGAGTAGCGGGGTACAATGAGCAGTTCTTC. Translated, it gives CASSRGVAGYNEQFF.